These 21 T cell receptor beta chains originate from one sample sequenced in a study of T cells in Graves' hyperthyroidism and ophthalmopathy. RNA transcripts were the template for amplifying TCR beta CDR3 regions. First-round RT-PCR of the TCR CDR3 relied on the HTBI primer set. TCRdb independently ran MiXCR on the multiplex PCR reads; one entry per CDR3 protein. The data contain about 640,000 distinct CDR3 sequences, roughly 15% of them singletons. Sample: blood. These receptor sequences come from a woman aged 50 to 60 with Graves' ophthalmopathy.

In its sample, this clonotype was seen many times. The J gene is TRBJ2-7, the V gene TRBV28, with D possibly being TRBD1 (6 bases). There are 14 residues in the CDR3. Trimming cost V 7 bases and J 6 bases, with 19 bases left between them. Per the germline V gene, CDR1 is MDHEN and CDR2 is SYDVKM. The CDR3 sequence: CASTDRQGRGEQYF. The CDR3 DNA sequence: TGTGCCAGCACCGACAGGCAGGGAAGAGGCGAGCAGTACTTC.

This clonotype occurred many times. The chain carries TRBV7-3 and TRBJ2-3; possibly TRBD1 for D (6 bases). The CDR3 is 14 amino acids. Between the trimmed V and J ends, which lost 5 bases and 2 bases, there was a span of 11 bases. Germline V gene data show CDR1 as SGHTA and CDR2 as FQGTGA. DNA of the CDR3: TGTGCCAGCAGCACCTACAGGGACACAGATACGCAGTATTTT. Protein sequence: CASSTYRDTDTQYF.

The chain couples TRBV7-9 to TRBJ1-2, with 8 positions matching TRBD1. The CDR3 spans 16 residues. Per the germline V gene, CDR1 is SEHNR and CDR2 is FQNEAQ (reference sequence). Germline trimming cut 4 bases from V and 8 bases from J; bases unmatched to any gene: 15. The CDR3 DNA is TGTGCCAGCAGCTCTGGGACAGGCGGTTTGGCAAGGGGCTACACCTTC. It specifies CASSSGTGGLARGYTF.

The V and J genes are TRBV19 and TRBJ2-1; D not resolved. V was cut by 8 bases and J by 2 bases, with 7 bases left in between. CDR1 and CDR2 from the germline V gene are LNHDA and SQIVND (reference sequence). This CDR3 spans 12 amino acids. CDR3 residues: CASDGAYNEQFF. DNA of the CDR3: TGTGCCAGTGATGGTGCCTACAATGAGCAGTTCTTC.

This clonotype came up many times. DNA for the CDR3: TGCGCCAGCAGATCCGACACATCGTCCTCCTACGAGCAGTACTTC. Its translation is CASRSDTSSSYEQYF. The chain employs TRBV5-1 and TRBJ2-7; no clear D gene. V was shortened by 5 bases and J by 0 bases, with 15 bases between the two germline ends. Per the germline V gene, CDR1 is SGHRS and CDR2 is YFSETQ. The CDR3 extends over 15 amino acids.

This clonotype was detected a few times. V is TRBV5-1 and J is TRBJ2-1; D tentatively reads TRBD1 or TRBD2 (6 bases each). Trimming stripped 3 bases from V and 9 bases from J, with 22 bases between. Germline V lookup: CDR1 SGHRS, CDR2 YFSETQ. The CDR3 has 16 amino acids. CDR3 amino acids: CASSWGARSSSGEQFF. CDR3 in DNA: TGCGCCAGCAGCTGGGGGGCCCGGAGCTCCTCAGGTGAGCAGTTCTTC.

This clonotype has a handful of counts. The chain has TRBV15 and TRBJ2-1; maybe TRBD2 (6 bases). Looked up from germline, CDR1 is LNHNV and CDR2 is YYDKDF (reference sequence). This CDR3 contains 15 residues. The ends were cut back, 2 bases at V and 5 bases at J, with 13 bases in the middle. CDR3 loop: CATSRLGLVDNEQFF. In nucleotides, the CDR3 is TGTGCCACCAGCAGACTGGGACTGGTCGACAATGAGCAGTTCTTC.

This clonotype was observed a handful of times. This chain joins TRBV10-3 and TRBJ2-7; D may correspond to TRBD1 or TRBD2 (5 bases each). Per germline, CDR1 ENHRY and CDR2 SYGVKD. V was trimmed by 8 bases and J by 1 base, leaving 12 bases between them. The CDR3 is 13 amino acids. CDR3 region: CAIRVEGSYEQYF. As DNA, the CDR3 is TGTGCCATCCGGGTAGAGGGGTCCTACGAGCAGTACTTC.

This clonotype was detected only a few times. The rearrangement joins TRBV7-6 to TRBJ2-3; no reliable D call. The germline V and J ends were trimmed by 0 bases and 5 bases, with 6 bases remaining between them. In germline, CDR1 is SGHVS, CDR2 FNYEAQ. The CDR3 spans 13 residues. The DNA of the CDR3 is TGTGCCAGCAGCTTAGCCCAGAGAGATACGCAGTATTTT. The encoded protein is CASSLAQRDTQYF. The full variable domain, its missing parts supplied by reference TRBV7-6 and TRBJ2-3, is GAGVSQSPRYKVTKRGQDVALRCDPISGHVSLYWYRQALGQGPEFLTYFNYEAQQDKSGLPNDRFSAERPEGSISTLTIQRTEQRDSAMYRCASSLAQRDTQYFGPGTRLTVL.

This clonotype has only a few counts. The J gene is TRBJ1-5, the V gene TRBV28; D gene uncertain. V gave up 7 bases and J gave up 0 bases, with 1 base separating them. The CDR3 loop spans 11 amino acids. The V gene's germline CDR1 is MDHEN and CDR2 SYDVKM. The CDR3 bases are TGTGCCAGCACTAGCAATCAGCCCCAGCATTTT. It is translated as CASTSNQPQHF.

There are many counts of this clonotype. CDR3 in DNA: TGTGCCAGCAGCCCGGGACTAGCGGTTTACGAGCAGTACTTC. Translating it yields CASSPGLAVYEQYF. This rearrangement joins TRBV11-2 to TRBJ2-7; 11 positions match TRBD2. Per germline, CDR1 SGHAT and CDR2 FQNNGV. The CDR3 totals 14 residues. V was clipped by 5 bases and J by 4 bases; unmatched bases: 4.

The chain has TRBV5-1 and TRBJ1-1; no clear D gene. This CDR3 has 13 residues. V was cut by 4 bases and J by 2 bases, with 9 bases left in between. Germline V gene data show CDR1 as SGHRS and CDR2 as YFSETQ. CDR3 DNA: TGCGCCAGCAGCGGGTGGGAAAACACTGAAGCTTTCTTT. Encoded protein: CASSGWENTEAFF.

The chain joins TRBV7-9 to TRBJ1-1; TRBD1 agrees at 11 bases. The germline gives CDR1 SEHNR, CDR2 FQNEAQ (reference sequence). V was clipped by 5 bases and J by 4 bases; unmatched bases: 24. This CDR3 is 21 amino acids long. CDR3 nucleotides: TGTGCCAGCAGCCCCCAAAACCCGGGGGGGACAGGGGGGGTGCGTCGCACTGAAGCTTTCTTT. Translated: CASSPQNPGGTGGVRRTEAFF.

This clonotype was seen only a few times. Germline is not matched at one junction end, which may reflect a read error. CDR3 bases: TGTGACAGCAGTTTTTTGGGACTAGCGGGAGGGCCCCCAGATACGCAGTATTTT. It specifies CDSSFLGLAGGPPDTQYF. The chain has TRBV28 and TRBJ2-3, with 16 bases matching TRBD2. Germline V lookup: CDR1 MDHEN, CDR2 SYDVKM. This CDR3 has 18 amino acids.

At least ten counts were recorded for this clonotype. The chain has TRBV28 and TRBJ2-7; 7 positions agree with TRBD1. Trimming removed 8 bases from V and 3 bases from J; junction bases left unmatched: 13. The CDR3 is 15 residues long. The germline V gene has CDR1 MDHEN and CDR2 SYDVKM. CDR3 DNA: TGTGCCAGCGGACCCGCTGGGACAGCTCACTACGAGCAGTACTTC. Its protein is CASGPAGTAHYEQYF.

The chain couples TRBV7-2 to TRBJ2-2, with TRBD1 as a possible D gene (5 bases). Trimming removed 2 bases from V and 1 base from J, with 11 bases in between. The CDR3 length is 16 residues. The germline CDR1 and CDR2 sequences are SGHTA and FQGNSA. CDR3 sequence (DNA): TGTGCCAGCAGCTTACAGCCAGGGCTGAACACCGGGGAGCTGTTTTTT. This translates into CASSLQPGLNTGELFF. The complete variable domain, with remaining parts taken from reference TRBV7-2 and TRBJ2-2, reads GAGVSQSPSNKVTEKGKDVELRCDPISGHTALYWYRQSLGQGLEFLIYFQGNSAPDKSGLPSDRFSAERTGGSVSTLTIQRTQQEDSAVYLCASSLQPGLNTGELFFGEGSRLTVL.

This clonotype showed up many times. CDR3 in amino acids: CASSSSTGEETQYF. CDR3 bases: TGTGCCAGCAGCTCATCCACGGGAGAAGAGACCCAGTACTTC. The chain uses TRBV6-1 and TRBJ2-5, with a weak D call TRBD2 (6 bases). The CDR3 consists of 14 residues. Germline V gives CDR1 MNHNS, CDR2 SASEGT. Trimming took 6 bases from V and 3 from J, leaving 14 bases between them.

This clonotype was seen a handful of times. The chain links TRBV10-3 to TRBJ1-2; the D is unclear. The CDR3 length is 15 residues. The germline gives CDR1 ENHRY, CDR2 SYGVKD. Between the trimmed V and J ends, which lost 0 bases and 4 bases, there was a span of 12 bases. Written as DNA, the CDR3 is TGTGCCATCAGTGAGTCGATTACAAGAACCTATGGCTACACCTTC. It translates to CAISESITRTYGYTF.

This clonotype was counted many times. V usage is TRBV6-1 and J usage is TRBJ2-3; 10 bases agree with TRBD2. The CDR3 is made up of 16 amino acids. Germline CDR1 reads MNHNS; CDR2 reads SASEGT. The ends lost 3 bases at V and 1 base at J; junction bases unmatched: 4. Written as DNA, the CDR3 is TGTGCCAGCAGTGACCCCGGACTAGCGGGCACAGATACGCAGTATTTT. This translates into CASSDPGLAGTDTQYF.

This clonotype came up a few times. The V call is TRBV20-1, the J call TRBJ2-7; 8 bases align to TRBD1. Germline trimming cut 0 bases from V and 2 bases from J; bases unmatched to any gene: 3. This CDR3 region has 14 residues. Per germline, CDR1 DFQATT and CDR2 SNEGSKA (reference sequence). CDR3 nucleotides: TGCAGTGCTAGAGAACAGGGGGTGGCCTACGAGCAGTACTTC. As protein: CSAREQGVAYEQYF.

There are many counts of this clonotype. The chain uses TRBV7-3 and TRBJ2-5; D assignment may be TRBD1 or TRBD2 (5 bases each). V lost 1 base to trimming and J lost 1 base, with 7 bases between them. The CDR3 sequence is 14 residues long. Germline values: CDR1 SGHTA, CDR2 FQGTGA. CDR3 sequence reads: CASSLNGGQETQYF. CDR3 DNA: TGTGCCAGCAGCTTAAATGGGGGCCAAGAGACCCAGTACTTC.